This TCR beta chain was retrieved from a study of T cells in tuberculosis. Study-level points and caveats: Active tuberculosis patients had shorter CDR3-alpha; the beta difference was nonsignificant. Active tuberculosis cases were adults; controls were adolescents. Active tuberculosis TCR-alpha repertoires lay closer to GMM-specific TCRs than IGRA-negative controls, suggesting clonal expansion.

Method: immunoSEQ multiplex PCR; TCRdb's copy keeps in-frame clones and lacks some. The data show tens of thousands of clones, with approximately 93% seen just once and 4.9% held by the top ten. The CDR3 extends over 15 amino acids. Germline V gene data show CDR1 as SGHTA and CDR2 as FQGNSA. Deletions cut 1 base from V and 0 bases from J, with 7 bases between. As concerns this clone: The antigen remains unidentified.

The receptor was isolated from a donor aged 10 to 29 with latent tuberculosis or without tuberculosis infection. The specimen was PBMCs. The chain combines TRBV7-2 with TRBJ2-1, with D unclear. CDR3: CASSLDPGSYNEQFF. The CDR3, as DNA: TGTGCCAGCAGCTTAGATCCAGGCTCCTACAATGAGCAGTTCTTC.